The clone carrying this T cell receptor beta chain was found many times. Its antigen is unknown. The cDNA was produced through 5'RACE with 10-nucleotide random UMIs. Every sequencing run generated in excess of 170 million TCR-beta sequences. These sequences covered 15-18 subjects. In TCRdb, the 5' RACE reads were re-called with MiXCR into one record per CDR3 protein. The data show fewer than 90,000 distinct CDR3 sequences, 10% seen once. Time point specified: longitudinal time-point 1 (baseline). The sample originates from a study of neurological immune-mediated disorders. Findings and limits, study-wide: In HTLV-1-associated myelopathy, TCR clonal expansion was greatest, whereas multiple sclerosis had the least, falling below healthy controls.

Trimming cost V 0 bases and J 4 bases, with 16 bases left between them. The V gene's germline CDR1 is SGHRS and CDR2 YFSETQ. This CDR3 has 16 residues. The sequenced material came from PBMCs. The chain joins TRBV5-1 to TRBJ1-1; a possible D gene is TRBD1 (6 bases). This sequence originates from a man aged 25-45 years in good health. In nucleotides, the CDR3 is TGCGCCAGCAGCTTGGTTTGGGGGGCCGTGAGCACTGAAGCTTTCTTT. As protein: CASSLVWGAVSTEAFF.